This TCR beta chain was profiled in a study of T-cell memory formation after mild COVID-19. Whole-study results and caveats: The appearance of some responding clones in pre-infection memory suggested that cross-reactive memory joined.

TCRdb redid the calling of the 5' RACE reads with MiXCR, one entry per CDR3 protein. The sample holds 190,000 or so distinct CDR3 sequences, roughly a fifth seen once. Regarding this clonotype: Its antigen remains unidentified.

V was shortened by 0 bases and J by 2 bases, with 7 bases between the two germline ends. This CDR3 is 14 amino acids long. The V gene's germline CDR1 is MNHEY and CDR2 SVGAGI. The sequenced sample consisted of PBMCs or a T cell subset sorted from them (not recorded which). This TCR was recovered from an adult woman who had mild COVID-19 (a few samples of this study predate the infection). Cell type and time point are not known. This sequence joins TRBV6-5 and TRBJ1-2; no reliable D call. The CDR3 region has the DNA TGTGCCAGCAGTTACTCCTGGCAGAACTATGGCTACACCTTC. It is translated as CASSYSWQNYGYTF.